This T cell receptor beta chain was captured in a study of T cell responses to AZD1222 COVID-19 vaccine. Findings of the study overall: Nearly half of spike-specific TCRs reportedly target unmutated variant regions. Along spike, vaccine-associated CD4 TCRs were found throughout, with dominance at 160-218 and 743-854. The breadth and depth of Spike-specific TCRs increased once two AZD1222 doses had been given. Clonal diversity was possibly underestimated, and the donors were mostly white British, with more females.

Sequencing used immunoSEQ multiplex PCR; TCRdb keeps in-frame clones, though not all of them. The profile shows approximately 190,000 clones, approximately 93% of them singletons. About this clone itself: The antigen is undetermined.

Here the sequenced sample was peripheral blood, taken 28 days after the second AZD1222 dose. The receptor comes from an adult who received the AZD1222 COVID-19 vaccine.

The CDR3 loop reads CASSPTRTNEQFF. In DNA, the CDR3 is TGTGCCAGTAGTCCCACGCGGACCAATGAGCAGTTCTTC. The chain carries TRBV19 and TRBJ2-1; D is uncertain. Trimming cost V 5 bases and J 6 bases, with 11 bases left between them. This CDR3 contains 13 residues. The germline CDR1 and CDR2 sequences are LNHDA and SQIVND (reference sequence).